The entry below gives a single T cell receptor (beta chain) sequence along with its context. The source of the sample is a study of cytomegalovirus exposure and HLA in healthy donors. PCR was performed using 60 Vbeta and 13 Jbeta primers. Profiling relied on immunoSEQ multiplex PCR, and the TCRdb table lists in-frame clones only, not all of them. The sample lists approximately 140,000 clones; around 79% were seen once. There are 13 residues in the CDR3. V was cut by 0 bases and J by 10 bases, with 10 bases left in between. Germline values: CDR1 SGHVS, CDR2 FNYEAQ. The V gene is TRBV7-6, the J gene TRBJ2-1, with a weak D call TRBD2 (5 bases). The sample consisted of PBMCs. The sequence was obtained from a woman between 50 and 59 years old in good health and CMV-seropositive. CDR3 in DNA: TGTGCCAGCAGCTTAGCACTAGTTGGAGAGCAGTTCTTC. This encodes CASSLALVGEQFF.